This T cell receptor (beta chain) was captured in a study of blood T cell repertoires in COVID-19. Turning to the study itself: The samples span acute and convalescent COVID-19 from the United States, Italy and Spain. T cells, B-cell-depleted T cells, or PBMCs provided the cDNA or gDNA that served as material.

Original handling: Amplified reference gene primers provided the basis for estimating nucleated cell counts. Generated by immunoSEQ multiplex PCR, the TCRdb table keeps only in-frame clones and is missing some. The V and J calls and clone size come from that table; D and trimming were worked out from the DNA. The sample lists 250,000 or so clones, about four fifths occurring once. The CDR3 length is 14 residues. Germline V CDR1 and CDR2: SEHNR, FQNEAQ (reference sequence). Unmatched junction bases numbered 6, after V lost 5 bases and J lost 7 bases. The sequencing sample was made of peripheral blood. The chain carries TRBV7-9 and TRBJ1-2, with 11 bases that match TRBD1. This TCR was recovered from a man in his thirties or forties who had recovered from COVID-19. The CDR3 loop is CASSGGQGARGYTF. The CDR3 coding sequence is TGTGCCAGCAGCGGAGGACAGGGGGCGCGTGGCTACACCTTC.